Listed below are T cell receptor beta chains from one sample, sequenced in a study of T cells after yellow fever vaccination. TCRdb re-called the 5' RACE reads with MiXCR, one entry per CDR3 protein. This sample has 620,000 or so distinct CDR3 sequences, with about 17% found just once. The sample in question was PBMCs, obtained 5 to 6 days after the first yellow fever vaccination. These receptors were taken from a man younger than 35 who received the YFV17D yellow fever vaccine. CDR3s include the opening cysteine and the closing phenylalanine or tryptophan. A D gene is named only where the DNA matches it firmly. Size is omitted from some rows. Given values are once, few, many or a class for expanded clones.

>TRBV5-1|.|TRBJ1-4|.
TGCGCCAGCAGCCCCAGGGGAGGAGGGGAAAAACTGTTTTTT
CASSPRGGGEKLFF
>TRBV5-1|.|TRBJ2-4|.
TGCGCCAGCAGCTTGTTAGGACAGATAGCCAAAAACATTCAGTACTTC
CASSLLGQIAKNIQYF
>TRBV20-1|.|TRBJ2-1|TRBD2
TGCAGTGCTAGAGACGGCGGCGGGGGGAACTACAATGAGCAGTTCTTC
CSARDGGGGNYNEQFF
>TRBV7-8|.|TRBJ1-6|.
TGTGCCAGCAGCAGATCGACAGGAGTTTATAATTCACCCCTCCACTTT
CASSRSTGVYNSPLHF
>TRBV28|few|TRBJ1-2|TRBD1
TGTGCCAGCAATATAGGGGGCCAGCCGTCTAACTATGGCTACACCTTC
CASNIGGQPSNYGYTF
>TRBV7-8|few|TRBJ1-4|.
TGTGCCAGCAGCTTAGCGTCGGCACTTACTAATGAAAAACTGTTTTTT
CASSLASALTNEKLFF
>TRBV19|.|TRBJ2-1|.
TGTGCCAGTAGGCGGACGGAGAGCTCCTACAATGAGCAGTTCTTC
CASRRTESSYNEQFF
>TRBV12-3/TRBV12-4|many|TRBJ2-1|.
TGTGCCAGCAGTTTTTCGTTGGGGCCTCTAACCTTCTTC
CASSFSLGPLTFF
>TRBV11-2|.|TRBJ2-1|TRBD2
TGTGCCAGCAGCCCTAGCGGGGCGAGCGATGAGCAGTTCTTC
CASSPSGASDEQFF
>TRBV5-1|.|TRBJ2-7|.
TGCGCCAGCAGCTTGGGGGACGTATACGAGCAGTACTTC
CASSLGDVYEQYF
>TRBV4-1|few|TRBJ1-2|TRBD1
TGCGCCAGCAGCCAGGGACAGGGGGCTTGGGGTGGCTACACCTTC
CASSQGQGAWGGYTF
>TRBV19|.|TRBJ1-2|.
TGTGCCAGTAGTATTGGTGTGATCTTGGGAAGTGGCTACACCTTC
CASSIGVILGSGYTF
>TRBV27|.|TRBJ1-2|.
TGTGCCAGCAGACTTCAGGGCTCAGGCTACACCTTC
CASRLQGSGYTF
>TRBV7-3|.|TRBJ1-1|.
TGTGCCAGCAGCTCCACAGGGTGGGGCACTGAAGCTTTCTTT
CASSSTGWGTEAFF
>TRBV12-3/TRBV12-4|.|TRBJ2-1|.
TGTGCCAGCAGTTTAGAACGGAAATACAATGAGCAGTTCTTC
CASSLERKYNEQFF
>TRBV7-2|.|TRBJ1-1|TRBD1
TGTGCCAGCAGCTTCGGGACAGGGCTGAACACTGAAGCTTTCTTT
CASSFGTGLNTEAFF
>TRBV20-1|.|TRBJ2-1|.
TGCAGTGCTAGCCGGGGGTCCGTAGACAATGAGCAGTTCTTC
CSASRGSVDNEQFF
>TRBV9|few|TRBJ2-7|TRBD1
TGTGCCAGCAGCGTAGGACAGGGGGGTTACTACGAGCAGTACTTC
CASSVGQGGYYEQYF
>TRBV6-7|few|TRBJ1-1|TRBD1
TGTGCCAGCAGTCCCCGGGACAGGTCCAGTTCGGGTGAAGCTTTCTTT
CASSPRDRSSSGEAFF
>TRBV10-3|few|TRBJ1-2|.
TGTGCCATCAGCTCAGGGACCTTCTATGGCTACACCTTC
CAISSGTFYGYTF
>TRBV4-1|.|TRBJ1-6|TRBD1
TGCGCCAGCAGCCAATGGGACAGGAGCTCCTATAATTCACCCCTCCACTTT
CASSQWDRSSYNSPLHF
>TRBV5-1|.|TRBJ1-2|.
TGCGCCAGCAGCTTGGTGGGACACAACTATGGCTACACCTTC
CASSLVGHNYGYTF
>TRBV27|few|TRBJ2-1|.
TGTGCCAGCAGTTTCTCGGGGGCGGATGAGCAGTTCTTC
CASSFSGADEQFF
>TRBV29-1|few|TRBJ2-1|TRBD1
TGCAGCGTTGTAGACAGGGTGAACTACAATGAGCAGTTCTTC
CSVVDRVNYNEQFF
>TRBV27|.|TRBJ2-1|TRBD2
TGTGCCAGCAGTCCCGCGGGGGGAACCTACAATGAGCAGTTCTTC
CASSPAGGTYNEQFF
>TRBV5-4|few|TRBJ2-3|.
TGTGCCAGCAGCTTGGAAATAACGCGGGGAAGGGATACGCAGTATTTT
CASSLEITRGRDTQYF
>TRBV27|few|TRBJ2-3|TRBD2
TGTGCCAGCAGTTTAGAGGGAACTAGCGGCACAGATACGCAGTATTTT
CASSLEGTSGTDTQYF
>TRBV15|many|TRBJ2-3|.
TGTGCCACCAGCGGCGGGCCCACAGATACGCAGTATTTT
CATSGGPTDTQYF
>TRBV7-2|few|TRBJ2-6|.
TGTGCCAGCAGCTTAGCCCCCTGGGAACAGGAGAGGTTAGCCAACGTCCTGACTTTC
CASSLAPWEQERLANVLTF
>TRBV7-3|.|TRBJ2-3|TRBD1
TGTGCCAGCAGGGACAGGGGCGCCAAAAGATGTACGCAGTATTTT
CASRDRGAKRCTQYF
>TRBV7-2|few|TRBJ2-1|.
TGTGCCAGCAGCCCCCCCGGGACAACCGTTCGTGAGCAGTTCTTC
CASSPPGTTVREQFF
>TRBV20-1|.|TRBJ1-2|.
TGCAGTGCGTCCCCCCAGGGCGGGTACTATGGCTACACCTTC
CSASPQGGYYGYTF
>TRBV5-1|few|TRBJ1-2|.
TGCGCCAGCAGCCCCTATTTTACCCGGGGCTACACCTTC
CASSPYFTRGYTF
>TRBV5-1|few|TRBJ2-1|.
TGCGCCAGCAGCTTAGGTATTGGGGAAAGGGGTGAGCAGTTCTTC
CASSLGIGERGEQFF
>TRBV11-2|once|TRBJ2-5|.
TGTGCCAGCAGGTGGGGGCAAGAGACCCAGTACTTC
CASRWGQETQYF
>TRBV3-1|few|TRBJ1-6|.
TGTGCCAGCAGCCAAGGAGGACGACCCTCACCCCTCCACTTT
CASSQGGRPSPLHF
>TRBV6-2/TRBV6-3|.|TRBJ2-3|.
TGTGCCAGCCGCGAACCTCGGTCCACAGATACGCAGTATTTT
CASREPRSTDTQYF
>TRBV20-1|.|TRBJ1-2|.
TGCAGTGCTAGAGACGGGATTTATGGCTACACCTTC
CSARDGIYGYTF
>TRBV5-1|few|TRBJ1-6|TRBD1
TGCGCCAGCAGCGCGGACAGGGGGCTAGAGTCACCCCTCCACTTT
CASSADRGLESPLHF
>TRBV12-3/TRBV12-4|.|TRBJ2-2|.
TGTGCCAGTTCAAAGGCCGCCGGGGAGCTGTTTTTT
CASSKAAGELFF
>TRBV28|few|TRBJ2-2|.
TGTGCCAGCAGTGGTCCTCGTACCGGGGAGCTGTTTTTT
CASSGPRTGELFF
>TRBV4-1|few|TRBJ2-3|.
TGCGCCAGCAGCCAAGTCCCAGAGGACATTTATACGCAGTATTTT
CASSQVPEDIYTQYF